A single sample gave rise to the 25 T cell receptor beta chains below, sequenced in a study of blood T cell repertoires in COVID-19. Method: immunoSEQ multiplex PCR; TCRdb's copy keeps in-frame clones and lacks some. The sample has about 85,000 clones, around 87% seen once; the top ten hold roughly 4%. Sequenced sample: peripheral blood. The receptor set was obtained from a woman aged 80 or over with active or convalescent COVID-19.

The rearrangement joins TRBV4-3 to TRBJ2-1; unclear D gene. This CDR3 has 15 residues. CDR1 is LGHNA and CDR2 is YSLEER in the germline V gene. The V end lost 5 bases, the J end lost 1 base, and 12 bases lay between the germline ends. The CDR3 sequence: CASSIQFGSYNEQFF. DNA for the CDR3: TGCGCCAGCAGCATCCAATTCGGTTCCTACAATGAGCAGTTCTTC.

The chain uses TRBV25-1 and TRBJ2-3; 10 bases line up with TRBD2. Germline CDR1 and CDR2: MGHDK and SYGVNS. V lost 2 bases, J lost 2 bases, and 4 bases stayed unmatched. This CDR3 has 16 residues. CDR3 loop: CASSEGTSEYTDTQYF. The CDR3 coding sequence is TGTGCCAGCAGTGAAGGGACTAGCGAATACACAGATACGCAGTATTTT.

This chain links TRBV7-6 with TRBJ2-2, with 11 bases aligning to TRBD2. Germline V CDR1 and CDR2: SGHVS, FNYEAQ. This CDR3 spans 14 amino acids. V lost 6 bases and J lost 6; bases outside the gene matches: 3. CDR3 nucleotides: TGTGCCAGCAGACTAGCGGGAGAGGCCGGGGAGCTGTTTTTT. It encodes CASRLAGEAGELFF.

This chain links TRBV6-5 with TRBJ1-2; 8 positions match TRBD1. From germline, CDR1 is MNHEY and CDR2 SVGAGI. V shed 5 bases and J 2 bases; nucleotides not matched to a gene: 7. The CDR3 is 15 amino acids. This chain's CDR3 is CASSRWTGTNYGYTF. The CDR3 bases are TGTGCCAGCAGTAGATGGACAGGGACCAACTATGGCTACACCTTC.

The CDR3 here is CATSRVQGRIGELFF. The CDR3 nucleotides are TGTGCCACCAGCAGAGTCCAGGGGCGGATCGGGGAGCTGTTTTTT. The V and J genes are TRBV15 and TRBJ2-2; possible D gene TRBD1, 6 bases. Germline loops: CDR1 LNHNV, CDR2 YYDKDF (reference sequence). Trimming cost V 1 base and J 7 bases, with 13 bases left between them. The CDR3 length is 15 residues.

V gene TRBV5-6 combines with J gene TRBJ2-7, with 7 bases matching TRBD1. There are 14 residues in the CDR3. The V gene end was trimmed by 6 bases and the J gene end by 6 bases; junction bases not matched to a gene: 12. Germline V gene data show CDR1 as SGHDT and CDR2 as YYEEEE. This chain's CDR3 is CASKGAFEMGEQYF. The CDR3 region has the DNA TGTGCCAGCAAGGGGGCATTTGAAATGGGCGAGCAGTACTTC.

This clone appeared once. The chain has TRBV28 and TRBJ2-7; 12 bases are a match to TRBD2. The germline V gene has CDR1 MDHEN and CDR2 SYDVKM. J lost 6 bases, V lost 6 bases, and 12 bases had no gene match. This CDR3 comprises 16 residues. The CDR3 bases are TGTGCCAGCAGCCACCTAGCGGGAGGGCAGAGTTTCGAGCAGTACTTC. This codes for CASSHLAGGQSFEQYF.

V is TRBV15 and J is TRBJ1-1; 7 bases match TRBD1. CDR3 length: 15 amino acids. V dropped 0 bases and J dropped 0; count of bases not matched to a gene: 1. The germline V gene encodes CDR1 LNHNV and CDR2 YYDKDF (reference sequence). In DNA, the CDR3 is TGTGCCACCAGCAGAGAAGGGACAGTGAACACTGAAGCTTTCTTT. It specifies CATSREGTVNTEAFF.

This chain links TRBV6-2 or TRBV6-3 with TRBJ2-2; no definite D call. Germline V gene lookup returns CDR1 MNHEY and CDR2 SVGEGT. V lost 2 bases and J 0 bases, leaving 10 bases between the germline ends. The CDR3 consists of 16 residues. DNA for the CDR3: TGTGCCAGCAGTTACCCGACACCGGCGAACACCGGGGAGCTGTTTTTT. Translating gives CASSYPTPANTGELFF.

The chain has TRBV2 and TRBJ2-7; the D is unclear. The CDR3 extends over 11 amino acids. Germline CDR1 reads SNHLY; CDR2 reads FYNNEI. Trimming took 3 bases from V and 4 from J, leaving 4 bases between them. The CDR3 region has the DNA TGTGCCAGCAGTGACCAGTACGAGCAGTACTTC. Translation gives CASSDQYEQYF.

V is TRBV7-9 and J is TRBJ2-2; 8 bases align to TRBD1. Germline CDR1 SEHNR, CDR2 FQNEAQ (reference sequence). V trimming: 5 bases; J trimming: 5 bases; junction bases outside the gene matches: 7. This CDR3 has 15 amino acids. The DNA of the CDR3 is TGTGCCAGCAGCGATGGACAGGGCTTAACCGGGGAGCTGTTTTTT. This gives the protein CASSDGQGLTGELFF. The full variable domain, with the rest looked up from reference TRBV7-9 and TRBJ2-2, is DTGVSQNPRHKITKRGQNVTFRCDPISEHNRLYWYRQTLGQGPEFLTYFQNEAQLEKSRLLSDRFSAERPKGSFSTLEIQRTEQGDSAMYLCASSDGQGLTGELFFGEGSRLTVL.

J is TRBJ2-7 and V is TRBV7-2; 11 bases map to TRBD1. The CDR3 sequence is 14 residues long. Per the germline V gene, CDR1 is SGHTA and CDR2 is FQGNSA. The junction had 3 bases not matched to a gene; V was cut back by 5 bases and J by 3 bases. The CDR3 protein is CASSRDRGYYEQYF. The DNA of the CDR3 is TGTGCCAGCAGCCGGGACAGGGGGTACTACGAGCAGTACTTC.

The rearrangement links TRBV29-1 to TRBJ1-1, with TRBD1 as a possible D gene (5 bases). Between the trimmed V and J ends, which lost 7 bases and 8 bases, there was a span of 17 bases. Germline CDR1 reads SQVTM; CDR2 reads ANQGSEA. There are 12 residues in the CDR3. CDR3 residues: CSADSGGAEAFF. For the CDR3, the DNA is TGCAGCGCCGATTCCGGGGGTGCGGAAGCTTTCTTT.

This chain joins TRBV6-5 and TRBJ1-5; D is undetermined. The germline gives CDR1 MNHEY, CDR2 SVGAGI. V shed 4 bases and J shed 8 bases, with 12 bases lying between them. This CDR3 spans 13 amino acids. The CDR3 region is CASSSSFGEPQHF. In DNA form, the CDR3 reads TGTGCCAGCAGTTCCTCGTTCGGGGAGCCCCAGCATTTT.

This chain connects TRBV5-6 to TRBJ2-2; unclear D gene. The germline V gene encodes CDR1 SGHDT and CDR2 YYEEEE. V was pared by 5 bases and J by 4 bases, with 9 bases between. The CDR3 contains 13 residues. CDR3 nucleotides: TGTGCCAGCAGACAGAGACCCACCGGGGAGCTGTTTTTT. Translation gives CASRQRPTGELFF.

The V and J genes are TRBV19 and TRBJ2-5; no clear D gene. V lost 6 bases and J 5 bases, leaving 16 bases between the germline ends. The V gene's germline CDR1 is LNHDA and CDR2 SQIVND (reference sequence). This CDR3 region has 14 residues. In nucleotides, the CDR3 is TGTGCCAGTAGGCAAACTGTGCTCGCGGAGACCCAGTACTTC. Translating it yields CASRQTVLAETQYF. The full variable domain, rest sourced from reference TRBV19 and TRBJ2-5, is DGGITQSPKYLFRKEGQNVTLSCEQNLNHDAMYWYRQDPGQGLRLIYYSQIVNDFQKGDIAEGYSVSREKKESFPLTVTSAQKNPTAFYLCASRQTVLAETQYFGPGTRLLVL.

The rearrangement joins TRBV6-2 or TRBV6-3 to TRBJ2-7, with 8 nucleotides matching TRBD2. Germline lookup yields CDR1 MNHEY and CDR2 SVGEGT. The CDR3 totals 16 residues. The V and J ends lost 1 base and 3 bases, in that order; junction bases with no gene match: 8. The CDR3 DNA sequence: TGTGCCAGCAGTTACTTACCGGGAGGGCCGGGCTACGAGCAGTACTTC. It specifies CASSYLPGGPGYEQYF.

The chain recombines TRBV9 with TRBJ2-3; 7 bases match TRBD2. The J segment lost 5 bases and the V segment lost 0 bases, leaving 12 bases of the junction unmatched. The CDR3 extends over 17 amino acids. Germline CDR1 is SGDLS and CDR2 is YYNGEE. The CDR3 region has the DNA TGTGCCAGCAGCGTAGATCCGCCTAGCGGAAATCTAGATACGCAGTATTTT. It specifies CASSVDPPSGNLDTQYF. The variable domain in full, with the rest retrieved from reference TRBV9 and TRBJ2-3, is DSGVTQTPKHLITATGQRVTLRCSPRSGDLSVYWYQQSLDQGLQFLIQYYNGEERAKGNILERFSAQQFPDLHSELNLSSLELGDSALYFCASSVDPPSGNLDTQYFGPGTRLTVL.

V usage is TRBV5-1 and J usage is TRBJ2-1; 9 positions agree with TRBD1. V was pared by 4 bases and J by 10 bases, with 6 bases of the junction left unmatched. This CDR3 has 13 residues. Germline values: CDR1 SGHRS, CDR2 YFSETQ. The CDR3, as DNA: TGCGCCAGCAGCGCGGGACAGGGCGGCGAGCAGTTCTTC. Amino acid sequence: CASSAGQGGEQFF.

The genes are TRBV18 and TRBJ2-1, with 9 nucleotides matching TRBD2. Germline trimming cut 3 bases from V and 7 bases from J; bases unmatched to any gene: 7. Germline CDR1 reads KGHSH; CDR2 reads LQKENI. This CDR3 comprises 15 residues. As DNA, the CDR3 is TGTGCCAGCTCACCGGGGGCTAGCGGGACGAATGAGCAGTTCTTC. Its protein is CASSPGASGTNEQFF.

The chain couples TRBV29-1 to TRBJ1-2; D is undetermined. Germline V gene lookup returns CDR1 SQVTM and CDR2 ANQGSEA. The CDR3 runs 14 residues. The V end lost 4 bases, the J end lost 5 bases, and 17 bases lay between the germline ends. The DNA for the CDR3 is TGCAGCGTTGTGGGGAGGGCAGACAATTATGGCTACACCTTC. Translating it yields CSVVGRADNYGYTF. Using reference TRBV29-1 and TRBJ1-2 for the parts outside the CDR3, the full variable domain is SAVISQKPSRDICQRGTSLTIQCQVDSQVTMMFWYRQQPGQSLTLIATANQGSEATYESGFVIDKFPISRPNLTFSTLTVSNMSPEDSSIYLCSVVGRADNYGYTFGSGTRLTVV.

The CDR3 bases are TGTGCCACCAGCATAGAACTAGCTACGGTCACAGATACGCAGTATTTT. This sequence encodes CATSIELATVTDTQYF. The chain recombines TRBV15 with TRBJ2-3; D is possibly TRBD2 (6 bases). Per germline, CDR1 LNHNV and CDR2 YYDKDF (reference sequence). The germline V and J ends were trimmed by 4 bases and 2 bases, with 16 bases remaining between them. CDR3 size: 16 residues.

This clone was seen a single time. The chain employs TRBV5-6 and TRBJ2-6; D unresolved. The germline CDR1 and CDR2 sequences are SGHDT and YYEEEE. The length of the CDR3 is 14 residues. With 6 bases removed from V and 2 bases from J, the gap between germline ends came to 9 bases. The CDR3 sequence: CASILLAGANVLTF. DNA for the CDR3: TGTGCCAGCATCCTTCTCGCTGGGGCCAACGTCCTGACTTTC.

The chain employs TRBV9 and TRBJ2-1, with TRBD2 matching over 12 bases. Germline-derived CDR1 and CDR2 are SGDLS and YYNGEE. V lost 3 bases to trimming and J lost 1 base; unmatched junction nucleotides: 11. This CDR3 is 19 amino acids long. The chain's CDR3 is CASSDGLAGPPGSYNEQFF. The DNA for the CDR3 is TGTGCCAGCAGCGACGGACTAGCGGGACCGCCCGGGTCCTACAATGAGCAGTTCTTC.

This clone has a single count. This sequence joins TRBV27 and TRBJ1-2; TRBD1 aligns across 9 bases. This CDR3 has 14 residues. Germline assignment: CDR1 MNHEY and CDR2 SMNVEV (reference sequence). V gave up 5 bases and J gave up 7 bases; unmatched junction bases: 8. CDR3 sequence (DNA): TGTGCCAGCAGTGACCGGGACAGGGCGTCTGGCTACACCTTC. It encodes CASSDRDRASGYTF.